This TCR beta chain was recorded in a study of T-cell memory formation after mild COVID-19. In TCRdb, the 5' RACE reads were re-called with MiXCR into one record per CDR3 protein. The sample lists 150,000 to 200,000 distinct CDR3 sequences, about 21% occurring once. The CDR3 has 14 amino acids. Germline values: CDR1 SGHVS, CDR2 FNYEAQ. V shed 5 bases and J shed 3 bases, with 10 bases lying between them. The sequenced sample consisted of PBMCs or a T cell subset sorted from them (not recorded which). The chain uses TRBV7-6 and TRBJ2-2; D is uncertain. The clonotype was recovered from an adult woman who had mild COVID-19 (a few samples of this study predate the infection). Cell type and time point are not known. CDR3 sequence (DNA): TGTGCCAGCAGCGAAATGGCAGACACCGGGGAGCTGTTTTTT. Its protein product is CASSEMADTGELFF.